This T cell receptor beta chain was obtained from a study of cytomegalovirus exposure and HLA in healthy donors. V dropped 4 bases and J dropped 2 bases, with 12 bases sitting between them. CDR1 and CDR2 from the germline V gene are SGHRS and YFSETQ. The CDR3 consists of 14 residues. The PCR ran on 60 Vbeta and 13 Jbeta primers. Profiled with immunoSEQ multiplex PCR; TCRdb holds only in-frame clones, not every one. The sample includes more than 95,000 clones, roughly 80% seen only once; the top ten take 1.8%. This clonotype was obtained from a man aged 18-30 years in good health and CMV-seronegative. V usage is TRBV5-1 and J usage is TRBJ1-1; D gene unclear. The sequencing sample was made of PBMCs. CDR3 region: CASSIGRENTEAFF. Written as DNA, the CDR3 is TGCGCCAGCAGCATTGGACGGGAAAACACTGAAGCTTTCTTT.